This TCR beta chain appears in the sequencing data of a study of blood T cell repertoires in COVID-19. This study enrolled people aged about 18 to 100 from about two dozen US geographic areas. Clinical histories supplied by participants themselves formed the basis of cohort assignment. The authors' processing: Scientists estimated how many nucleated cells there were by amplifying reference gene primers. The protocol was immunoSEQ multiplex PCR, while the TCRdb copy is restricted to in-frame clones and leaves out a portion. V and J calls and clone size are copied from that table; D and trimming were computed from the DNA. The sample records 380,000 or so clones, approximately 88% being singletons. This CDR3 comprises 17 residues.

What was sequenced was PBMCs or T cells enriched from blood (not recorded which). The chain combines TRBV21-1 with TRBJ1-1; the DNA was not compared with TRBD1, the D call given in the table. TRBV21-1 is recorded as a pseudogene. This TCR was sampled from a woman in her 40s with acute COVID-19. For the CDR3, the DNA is TGTGCCAGCAGCAAGGGCTTTACGGGACAGATGAACACTGAAGCTTTCTTT. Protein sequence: CASSKGFTGQMNTEAFF.